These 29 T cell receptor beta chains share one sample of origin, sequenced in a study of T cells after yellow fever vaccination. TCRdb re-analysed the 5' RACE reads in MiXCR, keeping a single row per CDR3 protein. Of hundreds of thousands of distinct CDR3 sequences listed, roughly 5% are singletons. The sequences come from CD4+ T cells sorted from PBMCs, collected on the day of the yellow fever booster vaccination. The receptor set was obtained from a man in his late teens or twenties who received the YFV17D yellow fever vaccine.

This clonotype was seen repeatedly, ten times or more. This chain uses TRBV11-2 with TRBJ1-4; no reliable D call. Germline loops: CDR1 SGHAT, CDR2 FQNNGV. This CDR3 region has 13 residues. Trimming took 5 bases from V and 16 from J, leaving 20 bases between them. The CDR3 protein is CASSLHPGSPRFF. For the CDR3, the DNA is TGTGCCAGCAGCCTCCATCCCGGGTCCCCAAGGTTTTTT. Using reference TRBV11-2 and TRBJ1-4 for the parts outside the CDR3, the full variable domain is EAGVAQSPRYKIIEKRQSVAFWCNPISGHATLYWYQQILGQGPKLLIQFQNNGVVDDSQLPKDRFSAERLKGVDSTLKIQPAKLEDSAVYLCASSLHPGSPRFFGSGTQLSVL.

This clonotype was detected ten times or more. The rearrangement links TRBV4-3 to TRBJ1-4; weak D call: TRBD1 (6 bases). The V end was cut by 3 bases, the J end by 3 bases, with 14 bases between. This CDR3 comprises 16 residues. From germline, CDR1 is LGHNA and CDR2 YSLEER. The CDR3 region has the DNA TGCGCCAGCAGCCATGCCACAGGGCGGGCTAATGAAAAACTGTTTTTT. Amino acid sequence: CASSHATGRANEKLFF.

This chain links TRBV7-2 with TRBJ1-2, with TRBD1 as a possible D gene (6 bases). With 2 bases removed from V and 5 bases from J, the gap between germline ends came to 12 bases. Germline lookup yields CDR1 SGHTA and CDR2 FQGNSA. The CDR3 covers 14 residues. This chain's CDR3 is CASSLSGAGYGYTF. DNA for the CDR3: TGTGCCAGCAGCTTATCAGGGGCTGGGTATGGCTACACCTTC.

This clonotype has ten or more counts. CDR3 in amino acids: CASSPGTSLETQYF. The CDR3, as DNA: TGTGCCAGCTCCCCCGGGACTAGCTTGGAGACCCAGTACTTC. The chain links TRBV18 to TRBJ2-5; 9 bases are a match to TRBD2. V lost 6 bases, J lost 5 bases, and 7 bases stayed unmatched. The CDR3 is 14 amino acids. Germline CDR1 KGHSH, CDR2 LQKENI.

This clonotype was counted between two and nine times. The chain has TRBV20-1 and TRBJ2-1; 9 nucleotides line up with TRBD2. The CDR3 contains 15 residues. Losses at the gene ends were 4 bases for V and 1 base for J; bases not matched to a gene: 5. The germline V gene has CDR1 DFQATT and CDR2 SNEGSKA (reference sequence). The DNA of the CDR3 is TGCAGTGCTACTTCTAGCGGGGATTCCTACAATGAGCAGTTCTTC. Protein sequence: CSATSSGDSYNEQFF.

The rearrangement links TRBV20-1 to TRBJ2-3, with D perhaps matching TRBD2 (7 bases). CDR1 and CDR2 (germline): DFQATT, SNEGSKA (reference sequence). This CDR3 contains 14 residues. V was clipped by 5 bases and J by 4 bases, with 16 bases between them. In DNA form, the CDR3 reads TGCAGTGCTCCCCTAGGGGGGGGCCCAGATACGCAGTATTTT. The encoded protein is CSAPLGGGPDTQYF.

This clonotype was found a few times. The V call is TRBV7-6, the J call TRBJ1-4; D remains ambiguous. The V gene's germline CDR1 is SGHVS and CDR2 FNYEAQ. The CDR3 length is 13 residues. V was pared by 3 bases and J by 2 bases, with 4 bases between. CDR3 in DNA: TGTGCCAGCAGCTTGGGCACTAATGAAAAACTGTTTTTT. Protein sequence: CASSLGTNEKLFF.

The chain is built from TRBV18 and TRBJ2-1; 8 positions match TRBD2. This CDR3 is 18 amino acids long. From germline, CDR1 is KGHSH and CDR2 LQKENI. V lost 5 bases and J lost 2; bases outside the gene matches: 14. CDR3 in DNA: TGTGCCAGCTCAGCCACGCCTCTAAGCGGGGGCCCCTACAATGAGCAGTTCTTC. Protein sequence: CASSATPLSGGPYNEQFF. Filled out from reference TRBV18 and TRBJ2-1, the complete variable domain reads NAGVMQNPRHLVRRRGQEARLRCSPMKGHSHVYWYRQLPEEGLKFMVYLQKENIIDESGMPKERFSAEFPKEGPSILRIQQVVRGDSAAYFCASSATPLSGGPYNEQFFGPGTRLTVL.

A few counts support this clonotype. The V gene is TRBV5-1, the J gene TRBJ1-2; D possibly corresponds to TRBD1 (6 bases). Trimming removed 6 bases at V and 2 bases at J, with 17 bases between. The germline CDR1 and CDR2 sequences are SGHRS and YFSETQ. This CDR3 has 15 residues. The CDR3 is CASKELQGTNYGYTF. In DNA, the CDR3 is TGCGCCAGCAAAGAACTCCAGGGGACCAACTATGGCTACACCTTC.

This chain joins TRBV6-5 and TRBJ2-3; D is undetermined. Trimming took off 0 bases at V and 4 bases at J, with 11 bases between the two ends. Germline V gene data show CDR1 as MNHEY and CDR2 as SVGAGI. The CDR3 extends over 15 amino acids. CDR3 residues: CASSYSGLSSDTQYF. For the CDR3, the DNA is TGTGCCAGCAGTTACTCAGGGCTTAGTTCAGATACGCAGTATTTT.

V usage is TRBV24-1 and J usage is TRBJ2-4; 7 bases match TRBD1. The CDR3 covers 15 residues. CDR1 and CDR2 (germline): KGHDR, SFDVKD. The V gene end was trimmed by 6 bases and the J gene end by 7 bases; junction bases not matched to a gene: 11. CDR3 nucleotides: TGTGCCACCAGTTACCGGGACAGACTATCGAACATTCAGTACTTC. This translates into CATSYRDRLSNIQYF.

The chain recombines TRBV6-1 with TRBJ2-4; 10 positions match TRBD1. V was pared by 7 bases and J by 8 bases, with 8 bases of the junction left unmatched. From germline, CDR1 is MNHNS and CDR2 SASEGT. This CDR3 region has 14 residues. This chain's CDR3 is CASNRQGAADIQYF. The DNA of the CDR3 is TGTGCCAGCAACCGACAGGGGGCGGCGGACATTCAGTACTTC.

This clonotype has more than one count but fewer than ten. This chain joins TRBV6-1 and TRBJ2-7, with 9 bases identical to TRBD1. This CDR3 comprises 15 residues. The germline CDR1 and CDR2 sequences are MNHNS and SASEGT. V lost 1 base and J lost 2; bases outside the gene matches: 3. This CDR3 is CASSEVTGGTYEQYF. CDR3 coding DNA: TGTGCCAGCAGTGAAGTAACAGGGGGCACCTACGAGCAGTACTTC.

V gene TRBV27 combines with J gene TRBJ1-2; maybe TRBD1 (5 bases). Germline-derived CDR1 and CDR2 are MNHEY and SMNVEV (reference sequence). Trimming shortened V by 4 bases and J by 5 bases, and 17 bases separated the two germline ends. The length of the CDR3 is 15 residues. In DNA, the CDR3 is TGTGCCAGCAGTTCCGGACACGTAGAAGTATATGGCTACACCTTC. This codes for CASSSGHVEVYGYTF.

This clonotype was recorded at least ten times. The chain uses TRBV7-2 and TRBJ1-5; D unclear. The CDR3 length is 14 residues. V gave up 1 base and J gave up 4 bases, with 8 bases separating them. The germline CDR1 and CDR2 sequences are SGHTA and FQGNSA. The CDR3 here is CASSLDWTNQPQHF. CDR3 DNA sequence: TGTGCCAGCAGCTTAGACTGGACTAATCAGCCCCAGCATTTT.

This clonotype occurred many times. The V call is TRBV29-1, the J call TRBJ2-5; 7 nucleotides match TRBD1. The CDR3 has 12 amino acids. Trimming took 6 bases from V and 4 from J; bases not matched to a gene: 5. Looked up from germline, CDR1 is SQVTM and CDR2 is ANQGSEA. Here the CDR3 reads CSVRQGAETQYF. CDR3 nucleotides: TGCAGCGTCAGACAGGGAGCAGAGACCCAGTACTTC.

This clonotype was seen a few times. The CDR3 sequence is CASRHPGGAQFF. CDR3 sequence (DNA): TGCGCCAGCAGGCACCCGGGGGGTGCGCAGTTCTTC. The chain combines TRBV4-1 with TRBJ2-1; 7 bases are a match to TRBD2. The CDR3 is made up of 12 amino acids. The V and J ends lost 6 bases and 12 bases, in that order; junction bases with no gene match: 8. Germline CDR1 and CDR2: MGHRA and YSYEKL.

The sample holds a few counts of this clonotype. The CDR3 protein is CASVPHGGAYGYTF. The CDR3 coding sequence is TGTGCCAGCGTACCGCACGGGGGGGCCTATGGCTACACCTTC. The chain links TRBV12-3 or TRBV12-4 to TRBJ1-2; the D gene is possibly TRBD1 (6 bases). Trimming pared 8 bases from V and 4 bases from J, leaving 17 bases between. This CDR3 spans 14 amino acids.

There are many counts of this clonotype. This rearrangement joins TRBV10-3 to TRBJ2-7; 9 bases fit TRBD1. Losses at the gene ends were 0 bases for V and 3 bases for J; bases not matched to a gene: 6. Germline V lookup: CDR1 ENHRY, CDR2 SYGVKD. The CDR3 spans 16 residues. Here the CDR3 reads CAISESPGQGNYEQYF. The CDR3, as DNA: TGTGCCATCAGTGAGTCCCCGGGACAGGGAAACTACGAGCAGTACTTC.

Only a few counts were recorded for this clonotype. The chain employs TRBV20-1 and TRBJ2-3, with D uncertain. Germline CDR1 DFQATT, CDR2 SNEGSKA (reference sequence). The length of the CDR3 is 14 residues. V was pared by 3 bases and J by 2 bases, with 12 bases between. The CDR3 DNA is TGCAGTGCTAGGGAACTGCTACTCACAGATACGCAGTATTTT. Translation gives CSARELLLTDTQYF.

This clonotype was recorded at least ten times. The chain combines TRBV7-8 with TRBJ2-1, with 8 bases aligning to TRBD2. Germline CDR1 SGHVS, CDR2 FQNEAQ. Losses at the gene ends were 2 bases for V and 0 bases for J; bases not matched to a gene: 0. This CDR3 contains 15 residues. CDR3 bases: TGTGCCAGCAGCTTAAGCGGGGGCTCCTACAATGAGCAGTTCTTC. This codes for CASSLSGGSYNEQFF.

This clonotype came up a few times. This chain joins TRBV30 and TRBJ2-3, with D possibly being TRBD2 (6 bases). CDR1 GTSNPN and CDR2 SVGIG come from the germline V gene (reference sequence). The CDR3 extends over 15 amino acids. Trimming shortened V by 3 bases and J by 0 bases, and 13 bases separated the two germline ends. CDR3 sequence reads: CAWRGLGTSTDTQYF. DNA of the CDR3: TGTGCCTGGAGGGGACTGGGAACTAGCACAGATACGCAGTATTTT. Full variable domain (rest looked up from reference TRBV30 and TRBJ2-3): SQTIHQWPATLVQPVGSPLSLECTVEGTSNPNLYWYRQAAGRGLQLLFYSVGIGQISSEVPQNLSASRPQDRQFILSSKKLLLSDSGFYLCAWRGLGTSTDTQYFGPGTRLTVL.

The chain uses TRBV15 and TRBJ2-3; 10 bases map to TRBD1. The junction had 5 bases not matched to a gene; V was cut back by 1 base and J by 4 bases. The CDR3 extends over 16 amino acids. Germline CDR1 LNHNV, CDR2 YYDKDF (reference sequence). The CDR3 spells CATSRGIGQGADTQYF. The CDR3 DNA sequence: TGTGCCACCAGCAGAGGGATCGGACAGGGGGCAGATACGCAGTATTTT.

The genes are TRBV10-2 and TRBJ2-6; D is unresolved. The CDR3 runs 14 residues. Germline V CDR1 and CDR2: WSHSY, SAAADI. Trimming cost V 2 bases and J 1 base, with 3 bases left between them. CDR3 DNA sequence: TGCGCCAGCAGTGAGGGATCTGGGGCCAACGTCCTGACTTTC. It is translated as CASSEGSGANVLTF.

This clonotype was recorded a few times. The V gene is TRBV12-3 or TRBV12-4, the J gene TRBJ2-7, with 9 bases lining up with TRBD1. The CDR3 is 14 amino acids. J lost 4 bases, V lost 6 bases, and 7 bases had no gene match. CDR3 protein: CASSPQGAEYEQYF. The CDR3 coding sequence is TGTGCCAGCAGCCCACAGGGGGCGGAGTACGAGCAGTACTTC.

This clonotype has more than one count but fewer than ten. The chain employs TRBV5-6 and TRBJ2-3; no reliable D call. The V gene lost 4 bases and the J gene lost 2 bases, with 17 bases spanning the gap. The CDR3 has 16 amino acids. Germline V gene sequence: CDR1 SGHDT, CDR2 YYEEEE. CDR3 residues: CASSEKEGWATDTQYF. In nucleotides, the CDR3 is TGTGCCAGCAGCGAGAAAGAAGGTTGGGCCACAGATACGCAGTATTTT.

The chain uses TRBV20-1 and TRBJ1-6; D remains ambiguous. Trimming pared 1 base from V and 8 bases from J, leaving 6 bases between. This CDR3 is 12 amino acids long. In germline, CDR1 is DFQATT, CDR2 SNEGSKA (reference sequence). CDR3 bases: TGCAGTGCTAGAGCCCCCTATTCACCCCTCCACTTT. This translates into CSARAPYSPLHF.

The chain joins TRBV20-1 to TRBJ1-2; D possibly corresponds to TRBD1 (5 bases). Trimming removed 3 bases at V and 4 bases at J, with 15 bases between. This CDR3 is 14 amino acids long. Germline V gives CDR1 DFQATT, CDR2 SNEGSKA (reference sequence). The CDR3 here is CSASYGRGFYGYTF. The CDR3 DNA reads TGCAGTGCTAGTTATGGGCGGGGCTTCTATGGCTACACCTTC.

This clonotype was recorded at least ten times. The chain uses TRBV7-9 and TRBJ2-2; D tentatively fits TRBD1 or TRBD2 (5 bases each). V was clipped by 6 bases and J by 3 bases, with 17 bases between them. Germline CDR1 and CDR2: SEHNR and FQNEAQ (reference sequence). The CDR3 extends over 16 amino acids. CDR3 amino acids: CASRAPRRGDTGELFF. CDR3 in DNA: TGTGCCAGCAGGGCTCCGAGGAGAGGGGACACCGGGGAGCTGTTTTTT.